The rows below give T cell receptor beta chains drawn from one sample of a study of siplizumab effects on memory and regulatory T cells. The protocol was immunoSEQ multiplex PCR, while the TCRdb copy is restricted to in-frame clones and leaves out a portion. Here the sample spans fewer than 110,000 clones, about nine tenths being singletons. Input material: non-Treg CD4+ T cells sorted from blood. These receptors were taken from a human donor in good health. Both conserved end residues are part of each CDR3. Each record gives: clone size, J gene, D gene, V gene, CDR3 DNA, CDR3 protein. The D gene is left open where the match is weak. Not every row has a clone size; where given, it reads once, few, many or a size class.

abundance: .
j_gene: TRBJ1-5
d_gene: TRBD1
v_gene: TRBV18
CDR3nt: TGTGCCAGCTCACAAAACAGGGGGGGACAGCCCCAGCATTTT
CDR3aa: CASSQNRGGQPQHF

abundance: .
j_gene: TRBJ2-7
d_gene: .
v_gene: TRBV5-1
CDR3nt: TGCGCCAGCAGCTTCGACGGAACCTACGAGCAGTACTTC
CDR3aa: CASSFDGTYEQYF

abundance: .
j_gene: TRBJ1-1
d_gene: .
v_gene: TRBV5-1
CDR3nt: TGCGCCAGCAGCCCCACCGGGAGATTGAACACTGAAGCTTTCTTT
CDR3aa: CASSPTGRLNTEAFF

abundance: .
j_gene: TRBJ2-2
d_gene: TRBD1
v_gene: TRBV7-9
CDR3nt: TGTGCCAGCAGCTTAGCTAAAAACCCGGGACAGAAGACCACCGGGGAGCTGTTTTTT
CDR3aa: CASSLAKNPGQKTTGELFF

abundance: .
j_gene: TRBJ2-3
d_gene: .
v_gene: TRBV7-9
CDR3nt: TGTGCCAGCATTGCGGGAAATACAGATACGCAGTATTTT
CDR3aa: CASIAGNTDTQYF

abundance: .
j_gene: TRBJ1-4
d_gene: TRBD1
v_gene: TRBV30
CDR3nt: TGTGCCTGGAGCGACAGGGGCGGTTTAGAACTGTTTTTT
CDR3aa: CAWSDRGGLELFF

abundance: .
j_gene: TRBJ1-5
d_gene: TRBD1
v_gene: TRBV6-1
CDR3nt: TGTGCCAGCAGCCCCGGACAGGGGATTCAGCCCCAGCATTTT
CDR3aa: CASSPGQGIQPQHF

abundance: .
j_gene: TRBJ2-7
d_gene: .
v_gene: TRBV6-6
CDR3nt: TGTGCCAGCAGGCTCCCCCCCCAAAACTACGAGCAGTACTTC
CDR3aa: CASRLPPQNYEQYF

abundance: once
j_gene: TRBJ2-5
d_gene: TRBD2
v_gene: TRBV6-5
CDR3nt: TGTGCCAGCGGCCGGGGGGTCGAGACCCAGTACTTC
CDR3aa: CASGRGVETQYF

abundance: .
j_gene: TRBJ1-5
d_gene: .
v_gene: TRBV7-8
CDR3nt: TGTGCCAGCAGCCTCCTCACTCGACAGATAAATCAGCCCCAGCATTTT
CDR3aa: CASSLLTRQINQPQHF

abundance: .
j_gene: TRBJ2-2
d_gene: .
v_gene: TRBV6-4
CDR3nt: TGTGCCAGCAGTGTGCGGGTTGTTACGAACACCGGGGAGCTGTTTTTT
CDR3aa: CASSVRVVTNTGELFF

abundance: .
j_gene: TRBJ1-4
d_gene: .
v_gene: TRBV7-2
CDR3nt: TGTGCCAGCAGCTCCGGGACCCTAGAGTCAAAACTGTTTTTT
CDR3aa: CASSSGTLESKLFF

abundance: .
j_gene: TRBJ2-7
d_gene: TRBD2
v_gene: TRBV7-2
CDR3nt: TGTGCCAGCAGCTTCCAATTTGGGAGCGGGAGCGAGCAGTACTTC
CDR3aa: CASSFQFGSGSEQYF

abundance: once
j_gene: TRBJ2-3
d_gene: TRBD2
v_gene: TRBV7-2
CDR3nt: TGTGCCAGCAGCTTAGGCGGCGGGAGGGGCACAGATACGCAGTATTTT
CDR3aa: CASSLGGGRGTDTQYF

abundance: .
j_gene: TRBJ2-7
d_gene: .
v_gene: TRBV7-2
CDR3nt: TGTGCCAGCAGCTTAGCGAGTACCTACGAGCAGTACTTC
CDR3aa: CASSLASTYEQYF

abundance: .
j_gene: TRBJ2-3
d_gene: .
v_gene: TRBV6-5
CDR3nt: TGTGCCAGCCGTAGGACGGGGCTCACAGATACGCAGTATTTT
CDR3aa: CASRRTGLTDTQYF

abundance: .
j_gene: TRBJ2-3
d_gene: .
v_gene: TRBV7-2
CDR3nt: TGTGCCAGCAGCCCCTCCATGGTTACGCAGTATTTT
CDR3aa: CASSPSMVTQYF

abundance: .
j_gene: TRBJ1-4
d_gene: TRBD1
v_gene: TRBV7-8
CDR3nt: TGTGCCAGCAGCTTAGTCGGGACAGAGAAAAAACTGTTTTTT
CDR3aa: CASSLVGTEKKLFF

abundance: .
j_gene: TRBJ2-7
d_gene: TRBD2
v_gene: TRBV14
CDR3nt: TGTGCCAGCAGCCAAGACAGCGGGAGGGCATTTTACGAGCAGTACTTC
CDR3aa: CASSQDSGRAFYEQYF

abundance: .
j_gene: TRBJ1-1
d_gene: .
v_gene: TRBV5-1
CDR3nt: TGCGCCAGCAGCAATCGGGGCCCGGGGGGCACTGAAGCTTTCTTT
CDR3aa: CASSNRGPGGTEAFF

abundance: .
j_gene: TRBJ2-7
d_gene: .
v_gene: TRBV6-5
CDR3nt: TGTGCCAGCAGTATCCCGGGTAGCGCGGAGCAGTACTTC
CDR3aa: CASSIPGSAEQYF

abundance: .
j_gene: TRBJ1-2
d_gene: .
v_gene: TRBV7-9
CDR3nt: TGTGCCAGCAGCTTAGAGCAGGTACAGGGTGGCTACACCTTC
CDR3aa: CASSLEQVQGGYTF

abundance: .
j_gene: TRBJ2-2
d_gene: TRBD2
v_gene: TRBV5-4
CDR3nt: TGTGCCAGCAGCTCGACTAGCCACAACACCGGGGAGCTGTTTTTT
CDR3aa: CASSSTSHNTGELFF

abundance: few
j_gene: TRBJ2-5
d_gene: TRBD1
v_gene: TRBV5-1
CDR3nt: TGCGCCAGCAGCTTGCCCAGGACAGGGGAGACCCAGTACTTC
CDR3aa: CASSLPRTGETQYF

abundance: .
j_gene: TRBJ2-5
d_gene: TRBD1
v_gene: TRBV6-1
CDR3nt: TGTGCCAGCAGCCCCGGGACAGGGGGCAAAGAGACCCAGTACTTC
CDR3aa: CASSPGTGGKETQYF

abundance: few
j_gene: TRBJ1-2
d_gene: .
v_gene: TRBV18
CDR3nt: TGTGCCAGCTCCCATGGGCGGTCAGGAGAAAACTATGGCTACACCTTC
CDR3aa: CASSHGRSGENYGYTF

abundance: .
j_gene: TRBJ2-5
d_gene: .
v_gene: TRBV19
CDR3nt: TGTGCCAGTAGTAGAACGGGGCGAGACCAGGAGACCCAGTACTTC
CDR3aa: CASSRTGRDQETQYF

abundance: .
j_gene: TRBJ2-5
d_gene: .
v_gene: TRBV5-1
CDR3nt: TGTGCCAGCAGCTCCAGACTAGGGGGGGAGACCCAGTACTTC
CDR3aa: CASSSRLGGETQYF

abundance: .
j_gene: TRBJ2-7
d_gene: .
v_gene: TRBV20-1
CDR3nt: TGCAGTGCTAGCGCTGGGAACGAGCAGTACTTC
CDR3aa: CSASAGNEQYF

abundance: once
j_gene: TRBJ2-3
d_gene: TRBD2
v_gene: TRBV7-9
CDR3nt: TGTGCCAGCAGCTTAGTTGGAGCGGGAGGGGTGATAGATACGCAGTATTTT
CDR3aa: CASSLVGAGGVIDTQYF

abundance: once
j_gene: TRBJ2-2
d_gene: TRBD2
v_gene: TRBV13
CDR3nt: TGTGCCAGCAGCAGACTAGCGGGAGGATTCACCGGGGAGCTGTTTTTT
CDR3aa: CASSRLAGGFTGELFF

abundance: once
j_gene: TRBJ2-7
d_gene: TRBD2
v_gene: TRBV28
CDR3nt: TGTGCCAGCAGCTCGTTTGGGAGGGCGTTCGACGAGCAGTACTTC
CDR3aa: CASSSFGRAFDEQYF

abundance: .
j_gene: TRBJ1-2
d_gene: .
v_gene: TRBV14
CDR3nt: TGTGCCAGCAGCCGAACGGGGTTCGAGGCCAACTATGGCTACACCTTC
CDR3aa: CASSRTGFEANYGYTF

abundance: .
j_gene: TRBJ1-5
d_gene: .
v_gene: TRBV4-1
CDR3nt: TGCGCCAGCAGCCAAATGCTAATGCAGGGAAGGAGCAATCAGCCCCAGCATTTT
CDR3aa: CASSQMLMQGRSNQPQHF

abundance: .
j_gene: TRBJ1-6
d_gene: .
v_gene: TRBV5-1
CDR3nt: TGCGCCAGCAGCTTGATAGTGGGTTCACCCCTCCACTTT
CDR3aa: CASSLIVGSPLHF

abundance: .
j_gene: TRBJ1-5
d_gene: .
v_gene: TRBV28
CDR3nt: TGTGCCAGCAGTTTGGCGGTGGGCAATCAGCCCCAGCATTTT
CDR3aa: CASSLAVGNQPQHF

abundance: .
j_gene: TRBJ2-7
d_gene: .
v_gene: TRBV4-1
CDR3nt: TGCGCCAGCAGCCATGAAGGGACATCTACTTCTTACGAGCAGTACTTC
CDR3aa: CASSHEGTSTSYEQYF

abundance: .
j_gene: TRBJ2-1
d_gene: TRBD2
v_gene: TRBV4-1
CDR3nt: TGCGCCAGCAGCCAAGACCCTAGCGGGGCTCTATGGAATGAGCAGTTCTTC
CDR3aa: CASSQDPSGALWNEQFF

abundance: .
j_gene: TRBJ1-1
d_gene: .
v_gene: TRBV2
CDR3nt: TGTGCCAGTCGGGGAGACATGAACACTGAAGCTTTCTTT
CDR3aa: CASRGDMNTEAFF

abundance: .
j_gene: TRBJ2-7
d_gene: .
v_gene: TRBV19
CDR3nt: TGTGCCAGTAGTACTAGTTCCGAGCAGTACTTC
CDR3aa: CASSTSSEQYF

abundance: .
j_gene: TRBJ1-1
d_gene: .
v_gene: TRBV6-1
CDR3nt: TGTGCCAGCAGTGAACGGACCGGGGACACTGAAGCTTTCTTT
CDR3aa: CASSERTGDTEAFF

abundance: .
j_gene: TRBJ2-3
d_gene: TRBD2
v_gene: TRBV29-1
CDR3nt: TGCAGCGCCGGGGAGGGCTCGAGCACAGATACGCAGTATTTT
CDR3aa: CSAGEGSSTDTQYF

abundance: .
j_gene: TRBJ1-1
d_gene: .
v_gene: TRBV2
CDR3nt: TGTGCCAGCAGTTCGCCGGTTACTGAAGCTTTCTTT
CDR3aa: CASSSPVTEAFF

abundance: .
j_gene: TRBJ1-5
d_gene: .
v_gene: TRBV6-1
CDR3nt: TGTGCCAGCAGTGAGAGGGAAAATCAGCCCCAGCATTTT
CDR3aa: CASSERENQPQHF

abundance: .
j_gene: TRBJ2-2
d_gene: .
v_gene: TRBV5-1
CDR3nt: TGCGCCAGCAGCATACTAGCATCGAACACCGGGGAGCTGTTTTTT
CDR3aa: CASSILASNTGELFF

abundance: once
j_gene: TRBJ2-7
d_gene: .
v_gene: TRBV7-6
CDR3nt: TGTGCCAGCAGCTTAACGCAGGGGGAGGTTAGCTACGAGCAGTACTTC
CDR3aa: CASSLTQGEVSYEQYF

abundance: .
j_gene: TRBJ1-2
d_gene: TRBD1
v_gene: TRBV6-1
CDR3nt: TGTGCCAGCAGTACCCGGGACAGCTCTTCTGGCTACACCTTC
CDR3aa: CASSTRDSSSGYTF

abundance: .
j_gene: TRBJ2-3
d_gene: .
v_gene: TRBV5-3
CDR3nt: TGTGCCAGCAGCTTCCAACTAGCAGGCACAGATACGCAGTATTTT
CDR3aa: CASSFQLAGTDTQYF

abundance: .
j_gene: TRBJ1-3
d_gene: .
v_gene: TRBV19
CDR3nt: TGTGCCAGTACTCGGGACGTCTCTGGAAACACCATATATTTT
CDR3aa: CASTRDVSGNTIYF

abundance: .
j_gene: TRBJ2-7
d_gene: TRBD2
v_gene: TRBV27
CDR3nt: TGTGCCAGCAGCCCAGGACTAGCGGGCTTCTACGAGCAGTACTTC
CDR3aa: CASSPGLAGFYEQYF

abundance: .
j_gene: TRBJ2-1
d_gene: .
v_gene: TRBV5-1
CDR3nt: TGCGCCAGCAGCCCCCGACAGGGAGGAAATGAGCAGTTCTTC
CDR3aa: CASSPRQGGNEQFF

abundance: .
j_gene: TRBJ2-5
d_gene: .
v_gene: TRBV4-1
CDR3nt: TGCGCCAGCAGCCAAAGGGATTTTGGGGAGACCCAGTACTTC
CDR3aa: CASSQRDFGETQYF

abundance: .
j_gene: TRBJ1-5
d_gene: TRBD1
v_gene: TRBV19
CDR3nt: TGTGCCAGTAGTCCGCTGGACAGGGCACGCAATCAGCCCCAGCATTTT
CDR3aa: CASSPLDRARNQPQHF

abundance: .
j_gene: TRBJ1-5
d_gene: TRBD1
v_gene: TRBV10-3
CDR3nt: TGTGCCATCAGCGGGACAGGGTTGGGCAATCAGCCCCAGCATTTT
CDR3aa: CAISGTGLGNQPQHF

abundance: .
j_gene: TRBJ2-2
d_gene: .
v_gene: TRBV7-3
CDR3nt: TGTGCCAGCAGCTTAAATCCAGGGAGCACCGGGGAGCTGTTTTTT
CDR3aa: CASSLNPGSTGELFF

abundance: .
j_gene: TRBJ2-7
d_gene: .
v_gene: TRBV11-2
CDR3nt: TGTGCCAGCAGCTTCTACCGGGAGCACCACGAGCAGTACTTC
CDR3aa: CASSFYREHHEQYF